Included here is one TCR beta chain sequence, with context. The sample comes from a study of blood T cell repertoires in COVID-19. Study summary: From the United States, Italy and Spain came samples of acute and convalescent COVID-19. The analysed material was cDNA or gDNA that came from T cells, B-cell-depleted T cells, or PBMCs.

The CDR3 is 15 amino acids. Germline V gene data show CDR1 as MGHRA and CDR2 as YSYEKL. J was trimmed by 4 bases and V by 6 bases; bases with no gene match: 5. How the authors handled the data: How many nucleated cells were present was estimated from reference gene primer amplification. Sequencing was performed with immunoSEQ multiplex PCR; in TCRdb, only in-frame clones are kept and a portion is missing. The V and J calls and the clone size are those of that table, but D and trimming were determined from the DNA. The table shows roughly 130,000 clones, with more than 75% occurring only once. This TCR was sampled from a woman in her sixties or seventies with acute or convalescent COVID-19. The chain uses TRBV4-1 and TRBJ2-3; TRBD2 agrees at 12 bases. Sequencing was carried out using peripheral blood. In nucleotides, the CDR3 is TGCGCCAGCAGTCAGACTAGCGGGAGAGCAGATACGCAGTATTTT. Its protein product is CASSQTSGRADTQYF.